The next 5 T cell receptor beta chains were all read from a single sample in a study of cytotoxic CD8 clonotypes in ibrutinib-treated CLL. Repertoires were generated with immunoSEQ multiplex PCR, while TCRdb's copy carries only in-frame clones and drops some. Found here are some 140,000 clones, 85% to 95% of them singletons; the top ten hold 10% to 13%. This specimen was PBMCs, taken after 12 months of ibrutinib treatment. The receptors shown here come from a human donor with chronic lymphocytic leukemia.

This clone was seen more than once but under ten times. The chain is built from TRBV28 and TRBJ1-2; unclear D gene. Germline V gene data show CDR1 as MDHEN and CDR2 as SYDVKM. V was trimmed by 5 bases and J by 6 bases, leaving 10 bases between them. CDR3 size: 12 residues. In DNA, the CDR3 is TGTGCCAGCAGTGATACCTCGGATGGCTACACCTTC. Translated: CASSDTSDGYTF.

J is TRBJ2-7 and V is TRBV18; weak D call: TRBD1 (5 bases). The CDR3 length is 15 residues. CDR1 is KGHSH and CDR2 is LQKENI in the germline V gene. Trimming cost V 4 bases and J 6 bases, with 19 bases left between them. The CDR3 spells CASSLDDRATSEQYF. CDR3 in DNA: TGTGCCAGCTCACTAGACGACAGAGCAACTTCCGAGCAGTACTTC.

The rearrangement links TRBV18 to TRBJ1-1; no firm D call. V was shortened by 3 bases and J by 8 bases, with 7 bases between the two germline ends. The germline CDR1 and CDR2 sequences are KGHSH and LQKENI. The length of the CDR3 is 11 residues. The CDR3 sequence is CASSPRPEAFF. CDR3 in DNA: TGTGCCAGCTCACCCCGTCCAGAAGCTTTCTTT.

The CDR3 region has the DNA TGTGCCACCAGCCTTTCCCCGGACGGCACCTACGAGCAGTACTTC. Translated: CATSLSPDGTYEQYF. This chain links TRBV15 with TRBJ2-7; D gene uncertain. The CDR3 has 15 amino acids. V was cut by 5 bases and J by 2 bases, with 16 bases left in between. The germline V gene has CDR1 LNHNV and CDR2 YYDKDF (reference sequence).

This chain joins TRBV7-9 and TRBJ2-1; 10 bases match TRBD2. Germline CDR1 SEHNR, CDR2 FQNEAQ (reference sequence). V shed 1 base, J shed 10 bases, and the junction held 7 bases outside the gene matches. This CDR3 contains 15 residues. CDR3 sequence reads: CASSLVLAGPAEQFF. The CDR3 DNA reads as TGTGCCAGCAGCTTAGTACTAGCGGGACCCGCGGAGCAGTTCTTC. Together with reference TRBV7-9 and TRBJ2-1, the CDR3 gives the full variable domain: DTGVSQNPRHKITKRGQNVTFRCDPISEHNRLYWYRQTLGQGPEFLTYFQNEAQLEKSRLLSDRFSAERPKGSFSTLEIQRTEQGDSAMYLCASSLVLAGPAEQFFGPGTRLTVL.